The clone carrying this T cell receptor (beta chain) is a singleton in its sample. Sequenced by immunoSEQ multiplex PCR; TCRdb stores in-frame clones only, minus some. Of tens of thousands of clones in the sample, nearly 98% were seen once. This entry is derived from a study of technical replicates of blood from a few donors. Trimming pared 8 bases from V and 3 bases from J, leaving 8 bases between. The CDR3 contains 11 residues. Per germline, CDR1 SEHNR and CDR2 FQNEAQ (reference sequence). This chain connects TRBV7-9 to TRBJ2-7, with D perhaps TRBD2 (5 bases). Material for sequencing was T cells isolated from PBMCs. The TCR originated in a human donor in good health. The CDR3 DNA sequence: TGTGCCAGCGGACTCGGCTACGAGCAGTACTTC. It encodes CASGLGYEQYF.